This T cell receptor (beta chain) derives from a study of immune evolution from preneoplasia to lung adenocarcinoma. Turning to the study itself: HLA loss of heterozygosity: less than 9% AIS, about 15% MIA, around 35% ADC, none AAH.

Study results and limitations: Compared with EGFR-mutant or double wild-type lesions, KRAS-mutant nodules were more clonal.

Macro-dissection enriched premalignant or tumor cells before nucleic acid extraction. Trimming left V 0 bases short and J 3 bases short, with 19 bases between. In germline, CDR1 is SGHVS, CDR2 FQNEAQ. The CDR3 covers 18 residues. Repertoires were generated with immunoSEQ multiplex PCR, while TCRdb's copy carries only in-frame clones and drops some. The sample has some 9,100 clones; 70% to 85% are singletons. Comments on this clone: The antigen remains undetermined.

Material for sequencing was FFPE lung adenocarcinoma in situ tissue. The TCR was taken from a person aged 60-80 years with lung adenocarcinoma. The J gene is TRBJ2-3, the V gene TRBV7-8, with D tentatively TRBD2 (6 bases). The CDR3 protein is CASSLAFWVGGITDTQYF. The CDR3 nucleotides are TGTGCCAGCAGCTTAGCGTTCTGGGTGGGGGGAATAACAGATACGCAGTATTTT.